This T cell receptor beta chain was sequenced during a study of T cells in Graves' hyperthyroidism and ophthalmopathy. As for the study in general: Peripheral blood collection took place at initial diagnosis, before any treatment.

This clonotype showed up many times. Its antigen is not identified. RNA transcripts provided the source from which TCR beta CDR3 regions were amplified. RT-PCR in the first round (using the HTBI primer set) targeted the TCR CDR3. TCRdb re-called the multiplex PCR reads through MiXCR, storing one row per CDR3 protein. The sample lists some 440,000 distinct CDR3 sequences, 15% to 18% seen once, with 7.5% to 8% in the top ten. Clinical symptoms, serum thyroxine, TRAb, thyroid ultrasound and orbital computed tomography informed diagnoses. Study conclusions and caveats: The model anticipated ophthalmopathy a median around six months pre-onset. The blood repertoire included most of the expanded thyroid clonotypes above 0.001.

Sequenced sample: blood. The sequence came from a woman aged 18 to 35 with Graves' hyperthyroidism.

The CDR3 protein is CASSDRGHTEAFF. In DNA, the CDR3 is TGTGCCAGCAGTGATCGGGGGCACACTGAAGCTTTCTTT. This chain joins TRBV2 and TRBJ1-1, with D perhaps TRBD1 (6 bases). Germline CDR1 SNHLY, CDR2 FYNNEI. V lost 3 bases and J lost 3, with 8 bases in between. The CDR3 sequence is 13 residues long.